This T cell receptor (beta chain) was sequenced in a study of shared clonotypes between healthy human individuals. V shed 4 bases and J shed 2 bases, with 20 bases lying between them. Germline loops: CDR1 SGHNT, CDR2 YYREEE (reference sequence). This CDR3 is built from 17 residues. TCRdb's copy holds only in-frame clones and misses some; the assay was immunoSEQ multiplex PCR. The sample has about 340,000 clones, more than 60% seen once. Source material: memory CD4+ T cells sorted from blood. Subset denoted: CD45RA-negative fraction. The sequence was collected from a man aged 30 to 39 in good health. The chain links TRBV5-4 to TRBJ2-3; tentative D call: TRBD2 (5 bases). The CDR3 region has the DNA TGTGCCAGCAGCGGTAAGACCGGCCCCGGGATCACAGATACGCAGTATTTT. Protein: CASSGKTGPGITDTQYF.